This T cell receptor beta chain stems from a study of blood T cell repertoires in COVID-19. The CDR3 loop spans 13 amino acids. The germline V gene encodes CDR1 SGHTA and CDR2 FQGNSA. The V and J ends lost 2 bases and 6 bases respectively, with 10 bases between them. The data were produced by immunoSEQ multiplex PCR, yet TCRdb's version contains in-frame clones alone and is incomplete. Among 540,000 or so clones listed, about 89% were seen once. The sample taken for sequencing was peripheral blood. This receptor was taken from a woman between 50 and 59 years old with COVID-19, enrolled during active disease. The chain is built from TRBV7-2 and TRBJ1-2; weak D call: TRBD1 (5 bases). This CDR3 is CASSLNRGDGYTF. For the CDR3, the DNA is TGTGCCAGCAGCTTAAATAGGGGTGATGGCTACACCTTC.